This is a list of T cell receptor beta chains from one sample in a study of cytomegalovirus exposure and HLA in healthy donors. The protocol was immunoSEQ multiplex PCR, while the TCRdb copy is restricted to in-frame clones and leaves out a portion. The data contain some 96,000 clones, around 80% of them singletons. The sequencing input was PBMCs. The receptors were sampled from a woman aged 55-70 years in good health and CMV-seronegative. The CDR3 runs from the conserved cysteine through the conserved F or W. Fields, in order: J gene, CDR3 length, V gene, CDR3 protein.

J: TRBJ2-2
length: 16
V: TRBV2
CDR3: CASSVGLGRFTGELFF

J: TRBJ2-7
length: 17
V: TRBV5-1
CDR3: CASSLGLAGARSYEQYF

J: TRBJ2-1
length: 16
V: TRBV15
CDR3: CATSRGVAGGRNEQFF

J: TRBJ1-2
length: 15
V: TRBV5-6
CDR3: CASSLDGDRGDGYTF

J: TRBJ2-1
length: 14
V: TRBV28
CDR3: CASSLSSLYNEQFF

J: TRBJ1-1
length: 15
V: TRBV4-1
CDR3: CASSQDETAQTEAFF

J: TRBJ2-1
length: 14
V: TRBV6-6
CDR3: CASSYGGVHNEQFF

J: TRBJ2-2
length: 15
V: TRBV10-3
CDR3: CAISGSERGTGELFF

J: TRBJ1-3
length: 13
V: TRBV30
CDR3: CAWSVGQGNTIYF

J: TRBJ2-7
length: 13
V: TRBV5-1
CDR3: CASRRGPAYEQYF

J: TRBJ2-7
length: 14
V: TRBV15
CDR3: CATSSRGSSSEQYF

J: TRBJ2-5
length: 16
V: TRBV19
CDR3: CASSARAGEARQTQYF

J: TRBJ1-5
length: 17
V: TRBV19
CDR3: CASSITGGKVVNQPQHF

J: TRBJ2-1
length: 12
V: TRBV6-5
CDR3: CASSPNSDEQFF

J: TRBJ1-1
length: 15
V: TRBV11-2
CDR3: CASSLVPQKNTEAFF

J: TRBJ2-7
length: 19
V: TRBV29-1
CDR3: CSVGGNDAGLAGDSYEQYF

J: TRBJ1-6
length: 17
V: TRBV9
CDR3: CASSPQTGNLYNSPLHF

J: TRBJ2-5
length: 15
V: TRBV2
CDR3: CASSDNGLAQETQYF

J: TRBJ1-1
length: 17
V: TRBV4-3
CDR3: CASSQPGTGGIGTEAFF

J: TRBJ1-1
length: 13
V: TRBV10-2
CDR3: CASRSSRYTEAFF